This T cell receptor (beta chain) was captured in a study of blood T cell dynamics during melanoma immunotherapy. The wider study: Patients with metastatic melanoma got pembrolizumab or nivolumab-ipilimumab as first-line care.

Noted time point: week 3, after first cycle of checkpoint inhibitor. The length of the CDR3 is 13 residues. CDR1 is SGHTA, CDR2 FQGNSA, per germline. Trimming took 3 bases from V and 5 from J, leaving 10 bases between them. The data were produced by immunoSEQ multiplex PCR, yet TCRdb's version contains in-frame clones alone and is incomplete. Of about 12,000 clones in the sample, 70% to 90% were seen once. This clonotype was sampled from a human donor with melanoma. J is TRBJ2-5 and V is TRBV7-2; D ambiguous. This specimen was blood, taken from a patient treated with checkpoint blockade. CDR3 DNA sequence: TGTGCCAGCAGCTTTGTACCCGGGGAGACCCAGTACTTC. Protein product: CASSFVPGETQYF.